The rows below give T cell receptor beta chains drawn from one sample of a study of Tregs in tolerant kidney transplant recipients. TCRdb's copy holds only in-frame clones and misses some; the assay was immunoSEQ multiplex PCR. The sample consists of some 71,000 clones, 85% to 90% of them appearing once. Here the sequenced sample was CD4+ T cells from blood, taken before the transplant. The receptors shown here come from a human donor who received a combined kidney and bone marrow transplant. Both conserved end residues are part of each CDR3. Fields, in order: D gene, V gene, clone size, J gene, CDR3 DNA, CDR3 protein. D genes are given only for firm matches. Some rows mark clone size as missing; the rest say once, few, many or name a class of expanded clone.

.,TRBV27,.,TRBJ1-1,TGTGCCAGCAGATCGGCTTTCTTT,CASRSAFF
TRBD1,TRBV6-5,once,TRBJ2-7,TGTGCCAGCAGTTACCAAGGGGGCCCCTACGAGCAGTACTTC,CASSYQGGPYEQYF
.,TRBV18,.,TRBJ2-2,TGTGCCAGCTCACCACGGGCTGGGTATGACACCGGGGAGCTGTTTTTT,CASSPRAGYDTGELFF
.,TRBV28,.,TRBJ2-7,TGTGCCAGCAGTTTAGACTTGAAGGACACAAGATCCTACGAGCAGTACTTC,CASSLDLKDTRSYEQYF
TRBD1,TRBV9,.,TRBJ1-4,TGTGCCAGCAGCGTAGGAGGGACAGGAGGATCGGAAAAACTGTTTTTT,CASSVGGTGGSEKLFF
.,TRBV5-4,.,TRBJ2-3,TGTGCCAGCAATTCTAGAGCGGGTCCTAGCACAGATACGCAGTATTTT,CASNSRAGPSTDTQYF
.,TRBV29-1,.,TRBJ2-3,TGCAGCGTTGATGGGTCGGGAGCAGATACGCAGTATTTT,CSVDGSGADTQYF
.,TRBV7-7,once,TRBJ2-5,TGTGCCAGCAGCTTATTCGGTAATCAAGAGACCCAGTACTTC,CASSLFGNQETQYF
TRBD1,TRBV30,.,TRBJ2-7,TGTGCCCGACGCCCGTCAGGGGGCGGCGAGCAGTACTTC,CARRPSGGGEQYF
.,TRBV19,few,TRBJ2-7,TGTGCCAGTAGTATATTGCGGGGAGCACCCCGGCAGATCCACGAGCAGTACTTC,CASSILRGAPRQIHEQYF
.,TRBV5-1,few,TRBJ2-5,TGCGCCAGCAGCACCGCACCCGGGGGCCAAGAGACCCAGTACTTC,CASSTAPGGQETQYF
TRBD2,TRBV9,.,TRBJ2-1,TGTGCCAGCAGCGTAGGGACGGGAGGACCCGTCTACAATGAGCAGTTCTTC,CASSVGTGGPVYNEQFF
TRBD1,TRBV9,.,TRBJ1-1,TGTGCCAGCAGCCCTCGGACAGGGAGGGACACTGAAGCTTTCTTT,CASSPRTGRDTEAFF
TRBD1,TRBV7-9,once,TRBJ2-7,TGTGCCAGCAGCTTACCCCCAGGGGGCTCCTACGAGCAGTACTTC,CASSLPPGGSYEQYF
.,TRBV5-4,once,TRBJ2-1,TGTGCCAGCAGCCTTAGCGCTAGCTCCTACAATGAGCAGTTCTTC,CASSLSASSYNEQFF
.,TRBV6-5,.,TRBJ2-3,TGTGCCAGCAGTTACCAGGCGCTAGCCAGCACAGATACGCAGTATTTT,CASSYQALASTDTQYF
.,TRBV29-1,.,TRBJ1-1,TGCAGCGTCATCAGCGAGAACACTGAAGCTTTCTTT,CSVISENTEAFF
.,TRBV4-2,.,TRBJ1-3,TGTGCCAGCAGCCAACCGGTGATGATCTCTGGAAACACCATATATTTT,CASSQPVMISGNTIYF
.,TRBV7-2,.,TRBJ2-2,TGTGCCAGCAGCTTAACTGCGACTCAGAGCACCGGGGAGCTGTTTTTT,CASSLTATQSTGELFF
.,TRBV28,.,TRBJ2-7,TGTGCCAGCACTACTGAGGGACAAACCTACGAGCAGTACTTC,CASTTEGQTYEQYF
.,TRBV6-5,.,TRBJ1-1,TGTGCCAGCAGTCGACAGGTTATGAACACTGAAGCTTTCTTT,CASSRQVMNTEAFF
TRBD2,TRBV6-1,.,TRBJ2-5,TGTGCCAGCAGAGTGAGCGGGATTGGGACCCAGTACTTC,CASRVSGIGTQYF